These T cell receptor beta chains were read from a single sample in a study of vaccination effects on CD4 cells after COVID-19. Their antigens remain unidentified. Sequencing used immunoSEQ multiplex PCR; TCRdb keeps in-frame clones, though not all of them. This sample yields about 8,100 clones, of which roughly 74% are seen a single time; about 12% belongs to the top ten. The material sequenced was CD4+ T cells from PBMCs cultured with HCoV-229E spike peptides, taken before COVID-19 vaccination. The receptors come from a human donor who received a COVID-19 vaccine. The CDR3 runs from the conserved cysteine through the conserved F or W. D genes are given only for firm matches. The size of a clone is reported for some rows only, either as once, few or many, or as a class for expanded clones.

d_gene	j_gene	len	v_gene	abundance	CDR3nt	CDR3aa
.	TRBJ2-1	14	TRBV2	.	TGTGCCAGCAGTGACTTAGCGTACCGGAATGAGCAGTTCTTC	CASSDLAYRNEQFF
TRBD2	TRBJ2-1	21	TRBV7-6	.	TGTGCCAGCAGCTTAGCCTCCGGGACTAGCGGGAGGGGGCGGGAGGGCAATGAGCAGTTCTTC	CASSLASGTSGRGREGNEQFF
.	TRBJ1-1	13	TRBV3-1/TRBV3-2	.	TGTGCCAGCACGGTGGGGGAGAGCACTGAAGCTTTCTTT	CASTVGESTEAFF
TRBD2	TRBJ2-1	16	TRBV5-1	.	TGCGCCAGCAGCTTGACGACTAGCGGGAGGGCAAGTGAGCAGTTCTTC	CASSLTTSGRASEQFF
.	TRBJ1-6	16	TRBV7-9	.	TGTGCCAGCAGCTTAGCGGGGGCACAGGCCCGTTCACCCCTCCACTTT	CASSLAGAQARSPLHF
TRBD1	TRBJ1-6	16	TRBV13	.	TGTGCCAGCAGCCTCCAGGGGGGCCCTGCGCAGTCACCCCTCCACTTT	CASSLQGGPAQSPLHF
TRBD1	TRBJ1-4	14	TRBV5-4	.	TGTGCCAGCAGCTTACAGGGGGCAGATGAAAAACTGTTTTTT	CASSLQGADEKLFF
.	TRBJ2-5	10	TRBV20-1	.	TGCAGTGCTAGTGGAGAGACCCAGTACTTC	CSASGETQYF
.	TRBJ1-2	15	TRBV6-5	.	TGTGCCAGCAGTTGGCTGGGGGGGGCGCGAGGGGGCTACACCTTC	CASSWLGGARGGYTF
.	TRBJ1-5	14	TRBV30	few	TGTGCCTGGAGTCGCCAGACAGCGAATCAGCCCCAGCATTTT	CAWSRQTANQPQHF
TRBD1	TRBJ2-1	16	TRBV7-6	.	TGTGCCAGCAGCTCCCCGGGACAGGGGGCTGGGAATGAGCAGTTCTTC	CASSSPGQGAGNEQFF
TRBD1	TRBJ2-5	15	TRBV30	.	TGTGCCTGGAGTGGGACAGGGGATTTCGGAGAGACCCAGTACTTC	CAWSGTGDFGETQYF
.	TRBJ2-5	17	TRBV19	.	TGTGCCAGTAGTATAGGCCCCCCGACTGACAGTCGTGGGACCCAGTACTTC	CASSIGPPTDSRGTQYF
TRBD1	TRBJ1-4	20	TRBV4-1	.	TGCGCCAGCAGCCGCCGGGGACAGAGGGAGAGGGTAGCAACTAATGAAAAACTGTTTTTT	CASSRRGQRERVATNEKLFF
.	TRBJ1-5	13	TRBV6-5	.	TGTGCCAGCAGAAGTACGAACAATCAGCCCCAGCATTTT	CASRSTNNQPQHF
TRBD2	TRBJ2-5	16	TRBV7-7	.	TGTGCCAGCAGCCTTGGGACTAGCGGGAGTGTCGAGACCCAGTACTTC	CASSLGTSGSVETQYF
TRBD2	TRBJ2-7	15	TRBV7-2	.	TGTGCCAGCAGCTTATACCGCGGGAGTGGTTACGAGCAGTACTTC	CASSLYRGSGYEQYF
.	TRBJ2-7	13	TRBV3-1/TRBV3-2	.	TGTGCCAGCAGCCAGCGTGGAGGGTACGAGCAGTACTTC	CASSQRGGYEQYF
.	TRBJ1-5	12	TRBV3-1/TRBV3-2	.	TGTGCCAGCAGTTTTAACGATCAGCCCCAGCATTTT	CASSFNDQPQHF
.	TRBJ1-4	14	TRBV18	.	TGTGCCAGCTCACCGTCCAGCGAGAATGAAAAACTGTTTTTT	CASSPSSENEKLFF
TRBD1	TRBJ1-1	17	TRBV24-1	once	TGTGCCACCAGTAGCGCCGGGACAGGGTTGGGTGGCACTGAAGCTTTCTTT	CATSSAGTGLGGTEAFF
TRBD1	TRBJ2-3	17	TRBV18	.	TGTGCCAGCTCACCAGATGACAGGGGTACGGTCACAGATACGCAGTATTTT	CASSPDDRGTVTDTQYF
TRBD1	TRBJ1-4	14	TRBV4-1	.	TGCGCCAGCAGCCAACCGGGACAGGGTAGGAAACTGTTTTTT	CASSQPGQGRKLFF
.	TRBJ2-7	16	TRBV4-1	few	TGCGCCAGCAGCCAAGCCCAGGGTTCAAGCTCCTACGAGCAGTACTTC	CASSQAQGSSSYEQYF
.	TRBJ1-4	17	TRBV7-6	.	TGTGCCAGCAGCTTAGCGATAACAGGGTCAACTAATGAAAAACTGTTTTTT	CASSLAITGSTNEKLFF
.	TRBJ1-1	13	TRBV14	.	TGTGCCAGCATCAAGATCATAAACACTGAAGCTTTCTTT	CASIKIINTEAFF
TRBD2	TRBJ2-1	17	TRBV3-1/TRBV3-2	few	TGTGCCAGCAGCCAACTATCTGGGCTAGCGGGAGGAGGGGAGCAGTTCTTC	CASSQLSGLAGGGEQFF
.	TRBJ2-7	11	TRBV20-1	.	TGCAGTGCGGAATGGGACTACGAGCAGTACTTC	CSAEWDYEQYF
TRBD1	TRBJ2-5	14	TRBV9	.	TGTGCCAGCAGTGACGACAGGGGGGGAGAGACCCAGTACTTC	CASSDDRGGETQYF
TRBD2	TRBJ2-5	16	TRBV5-1	.	TGCGCCAGCAGCAGACAAGCGGGAGAGAGGGAAGAGACCCAGTACTTC	CASSRQAGEREETQYF
TRBD1	TRBJ1-6	14	TRBV5-1	once	TGCGCCAGCAGCTTGGGACAGGGGAGTTCACCCCTCCACTTT	CASSLGQGSSPLHF
.	TRBJ2-1	14	TRBV7-9	once	TGTGCCAGCAGGCCCATGGACCCCATTAATGAGCAGTTCTTC	CASRPMDPINEQFF
TRBD1	TRBJ1-5	16	TRBV4-1	.	TGCGCCAGCAGCCCTCTCGACAGGGAAGGGAATCAGCCCCAGCATTTT	CASSPLDREGNQPQHF
TRBD2	TRBJ2-1	15	TRBV24-1	.	TGTGCCACCAGTGAAGGGACTAGCGGAAACAATGAGCAGTTCTTC	CATSEGTSGNNEQFF
.	TRBJ2-1	15	TRBV6-4	.	TGTGCCAGCAGCCCCCAGGGTAGGTCCTACAATGAGCAGTTCTTC	CASSPQGRSYNEQFF
.	TRBJ2-1	17	TRBV15	large	TGTGCCACCAGCAGAGATAATTTTGGGGTTTTGGGCAATGAGCAGTTCTTC	CATSRDNFGVLGNEQFF
.	TRBJ2-7	14	TRBV6-5	.	TGTGCCAGCAGTTACATACCTGGGACCTACGAGCAGTACTTC	CASSYIPGTYEQYF
.	TRBJ2-7	16	TRBV4-1	.	TGCGCCAGCAGCCAAGATTTGGTAGGGGTGGGCTACGAGCAGTACTTC	CASSQDLVGVGYEQYF
.	TRBJ2-3	16	TRBV6-6	.	TGTGCCAGCAGTTACTTTGACAGTACTAGCACAGATACGCAGTATTTT	CASSYFDSTSTDTQYF
TRBD2	TRBJ2-5	14	TRBV5-5	.	TGTGCCAGCAGCACAACAGCGGGGATGAAGACCCAGTACTTC	CASSTTAGMKTQYF
.	TRBJ1-2	15	TRBV9	few	TGTGCCAGCAGCGTAGACGGGAGGGGCAACTATGGCTACACCTTC	CASSVDGRGNYGYTF
.	TRBJ2-2	14	TRBV5-1	.	TGCGCCAGCAGCTTGGGAGCGAACACCGGGGAGCTGTTTTTT	CASSLGANTGELFF
TRBD2	TRBJ2-3	16	TRBV7-9	.	TGTGCCAGCAGCCCCAGACTAGCGGGAGCGGAAGATACGCAGTATTTT	CASSPRLAGAEDTQYF
.	TRBJ1-2	16	TRBV18	.	TGTGCCAGCTCACCACCGTCGGCGAGAGCTAACTATGGCTACACCTTC	CASSPPSARANYGYTF
.	TRBJ2-1	16	TRBV3-1/TRBV3-2	.	TGTGCCAGCAGCCAAGATATCCCTAGAGCCCACAATGAGCAGTTCTTC	CASSQDIPRAHNEQFF
TRBD2	TRBJ2-1	17	TRBV9	.	TGTGCCAGCAGCATTAGCGGGAGGTCGGGAATTCGCGATGAGCAGTTCTTC	CASSISGRSGIRDEQFF
.	TRBJ1-1	15	TRBV4-2	.	TGTGCCAGCAGCTACGGGAGGGAGGGAGACACTGAAGCTTTCTTT	CASSYGREGDTEAFF
.	TRBJ1-6	14	TRBV27	.	TGTGCCAGCTGTTCGGGACACCGAAATTCACCCCTCCACTTT	CASCSGHRNSPLHF